The 25 T cell receptor beta chains below were found in one sample sequenced in a study of radiotherapy plus CTLA-4 blockade in lung cancer. The data were produced by immunoSEQ multiplex PCR, yet TCRdb's version contains in-frame clones alone and is incomplete. The repertoire has 50,000 or so clones, 79% of them found once; the top ten carry 3.2%. The sequencing here drew on peripheral blood, taken from a patient treated with radiotherapy plus ipilimumab. The receptors here all came from a human donor with non-small cell lung cancer who had a partial response to radiotherapy plus ipilimumab.

This chain uses TRBV6-4 with TRBJ1-1; possible D gene TRBD1, 5 bases. The ends were cut back, 5 bases at V and 0 bases at J, with 13 bases in the middle. The germline gives CDR1 MRHNA, CDR2 SNTAGT. The CDR3 consists of 15 residues. CDR3 sequence reads: CASSPDTAMNTEAFF. The CDR3, as DNA: TGTGCCAGCAGTCCGGACACGGCTATGAACACTGAAGCTTTCTTT.

The chain combines TRBV11-2 with TRBJ1-1; the match to TRBD1 covers 7 bases. Germline CDR1 reads SGHAT; CDR2 reads FQNNGV. Losses at the gene ends were 3 bases for V and 1 base for J; bases not matched to a gene: 8. There are 16 residues in the CDR3. The DNA of the CDR3 is TGTGCCAGCAGCTTTAAGACAGGGATAACGAACACTGAAGCTTTCTTT. It yields the protein CASSFKTGITNTEAFF.

This clone was seen only once. The V and J genes are TRBV5-1 and TRBJ2-7, with 8 bases aligning to TRBD2. The trim removed 4 bases at V and 4 bases at J, leaving 7 bases unmatched. This CDR3 is built from 14 residues. Germline V gene data show CDR1 as SGHRS and CDR2 as YFSETQ. CDR3 residues: CASSHSGGKYEQYF. The CDR3 region has the DNA TGCGCCAGCAGCCACAGCGGGGGCAAGTACGAGCAGTACTTC.

This chain connects TRBV27 to TRBJ1-2; 7 bases fit TRBD1. CDR1 and CDR2 from the germline V gene are MNHEY and SMNVEV (reference sequence). V shed 5 bases and J 4 bases; nucleotides not matched to a gene: 13. The CDR3 sequence is 16 residues long. CDR3 nucleotides: TGTGCCAGCAGTCTAGGGGGCCAGGGCCTAGTCTATGGCTACACCTTC. Protein product: CASSLGGQGLVYGYTF.

This clone was counted a few times. The chain combines TRBV18 with TRBJ2-1; 8 bases align to TRBD1. CDR1 and CDR2 from the germline V gene are KGHSH and LQKENI. This CDR3 has 14 amino acids. J gave up 3 bases and V 6 bases, and 4 bases lay outside the gene matches. CDR3: CASSPGTGYNEQFF. CDR3 nucleotide sequence: TGTGCCAGCTCGCCCGGGACAGGCTACAATGAGCAGTTCTTC.

V usage is TRBV7-3 and J usage is TRBJ2-5; 11 nucleotides align to TRBD2. Germline V gene sequence: CDR1 SGHTA, CDR2 FQGTGA. With 3 bases clipped from V and 2 bases from J, the junction kept 5 bases outside the gene matches. The CDR3 is 16 residues long. DNA for the CDR3: TGTGCCAGCAGCTTGGGAATAGCGGGGGGGCAAGAGACCCAGTACTTC. The encoded protein is CASSLGIAGGQETQYF.

The rearrangement uses TRBV19 and TRBJ2-6; D not resolved. This CDR3 comprises 16 residues. V lost 1 base and J 0 bases, leaving 7 bases between the germline ends. CDR1 and CDR2 from the germline V gene are LNHDA and SQIVND (reference sequence). The CDR3 coding sequence is TGTGCCAGTAGTATAGGGTCCAGCTCTGGGGCCAACGTCCTGACTTTC. Its protein product is CASSIGSSSGANVLTF.

This clone was found once. V gene TRBV4-1 combines with J gene TRBJ1-2; 10 positions agree with TRBD1. With V trimmed by 0 bases and J by 8 bases, 9 bases remained unmatched. The V gene's germline CDR1 is MGHRA and CDR2 YSYEKL. This CDR3 is 16 amino acids long. Written as DNA, the CDR3 is TGCGCCAGCAGCCAAGAGCGGACAGGGGGGAGTCGAGGCTACACCTTC. Its protein product is CASSQERTGGSRGYTF.

This chain links TRBV5-1 with TRBJ2-1, with TRBD2 matching 11 bases. The CDR3 consists of 14 residues. The junction had 2 bases not matched to a gene; V was cut back by 5 bases and J by 4 bases. Germline V lookup: CDR1 SGHRS, CDR2 YFSETQ. As DNA, the CDR3 is TGCGCCAGCAGAACTAGCGGGGGTTACAATGAGCAGTTCTTC. It specifies CASRTSGGYNEQFF.

A few counts support this clone. The J gene is TRBJ2-7, the V gene TRBV11-2; 12 nucleotides agree with TRBD1. Trimming at V came to 5 bases and at J to 7 bases, leaving 6 bases not matched to a gene. The CDR3 contains 14 residues. Germline V gene data show CDR1 as SGHAT and CDR2 as FQNNGV. The CDR3 is CASSVGTGGWEQYF. The CDR3 nucleotides are TGTGCCAGCAGCGTCGGGACAGGGGGCTGGGAGCAGTACTTC.

J is TRBJ2-5 and V is TRBV6-1, with 11 bases identical to TRBD2. This CDR3 comprises 19 residues. Trimming took 3 bases from V and 2 from J; bases not matched to a gene: 14. The germline gives CDR1 MNHNS, CDR2 SASEGT. This CDR3 reads CASSDRRTSGSTLQETQYF. The CDR3 DNA is TGTGCCAGCAGTGACAGGAGGACTAGCGGGTCCACCCTGCAAGAGACCCAGTACTTC.

This clone has a handful of counts. The chain uses TRBV6-1 and TRBJ2-7; TRBD1 matches 7 bases. This CDR3 region has 13 residues. Per the germline V gene, CDR1 is MNHNS and CDR2 is SASEGT. The V gene end was trimmed by 4 bases and the J gene end by 2 bases; junction bases not matched to a gene: 2. The CDR3 DNA reads as TGTGCCAGCAGTGGGGACAGTCCCTACGAGCAGTACTTC. Protein product: CASSGDSPYEQYF.

The rearrangement links TRBV25-1 to TRBJ2-2; TRBD2 matches at 11 bases. In germline, CDR1 is MGHDK, CDR2 SYGVNS. This CDR3 has 17 amino acids. The V segment lost 3 bases and the J segment 3 bases; nucleotides outside the gene matches: 6. Here the CDR3 DNA reads TGTGCCAGCAGTGACAACGGACTAGCGGGCTACACCGGGGAGCTGTTTTTT. This sequence encodes CASSDNGLAGYTGELFF.

V and J are TRBV28 and TRBJ1-1; D call uncertain. The V end lost 1 base, the J end lost 3 bases, and 6 bases lay between the germline ends. The CDR3 has 13 residues. The germline CDR1 and CDR2 sequences are MDHEN and SYDVKM. This CDR3 reads CASSLSQYTEAFF. For the CDR3, the DNA is TGTGCCAGCAGTTTATCCCAGTACACTGAAGCTTTCTTT.

The chain is built from TRBV5-6 and TRBJ1-4; a possible D gene is TRBD1 (5 bases). CDR3 length: 17 residues. V shed 7 bases and J shed 0 bases, with 19 bases lying between them. Looked up from germline, CDR1 is SGHDT and CDR2 is YYEEEE. CDR3 nucleotide sequence: TGTGCCAGCTTCCTTTCCGGGGGGAGCGCAACTAATGAAAAACTGTTTTTT. Amino acids: CASFLSGGSATNEKLFF.

The chain employs TRBV6-5 and TRBJ2-1; 8 nucleotides align to TRBD2. CDR1 and CDR2 from the germline V gene are MNHEY and SVGAGI. The CDR3 has 14 residues. CDR3 nucleotides: TGTGCGGCCAAAGGCGGGGGGCTGTACAATGAGCAGTTCTTC. Amino acid sequence: CAAKGGGLYNEQFF.

The rearrangement joins TRBV4-2 to TRBJ1-6; 11 bases map to TRBD1. Germline V CDR1 and CDR2: LGHNA, YNFKEQ. The CDR3 extends over 16 amino acids. V shed 0 bases and J 8 bases; nucleotides not matched to a gene: 3. DNA for the CDR3: TGTGCCAGCAGCCAAGAGGGACAGGGGGTCGATTCACCCCTCCACTTT. Amino acid sequence: CASSQEGQGVDSPLHF.

This clone turned up a few times. The V gene is TRBV19, the J gene TRBJ2-7, with D uncertain. The CDR3 has 14 amino acids. V dropped 1 base and J dropped 2 bases, with 9 bases sitting between them. CDR1 is LNHDA and CDR2 is SQIVND in the germline V gene (reference sequence). The CDR3 sequence: CASSIGQRAYEQYF. The DNA of the CDR3 is TGTGCCAGTAGTATAGGACAACGAGCCTACGAGCAGTACTTC.

The chain is built from TRBV27 and TRBJ2-3, with D possibly being TRBD2 (5 bases). CDR1 is MNHEY and CDR2 is SMNVEV in the germline V gene (reference sequence). CDR3 size: 14 residues. V lost 7 bases and J 3 bases, leaving 14 bases between the germline ends. The CDR3 sequence is CASNRGPGTDTQYF. The CDR3 DNA sequence: TGTGCCAGCAATCGTGGACCGGGGACAGATACGCAGTATTTT.

The CDR3 spells CASSPPTGGNGYTF. For the CDR3, the DNA is TGTGCCAGCAGCCCCCCGACAGGGGGCAATGGCTACACCTTC. The chain uses TRBV6-6 and TRBJ1-2; 10 bases align to TRBD1. After removal of 6 bases from V and 6 bases from J, the junction contained 7 bases not matched to a gene. The CDR3 has 14 amino acids. CDR1 and CDR2 from the germline V gene are MNHNY and SVGAGI (reference sequence).

A single count supports this clone. The V and J genes are TRBV19 and TRBJ2-7; 11 positions agree with TRBD2. The CDR3 extends over 17 amino acids. V gave up 4 bases and J gave up 3 bases; unmatched junction bases: 11. The V gene's germline CDR1 is LNHDA and CDR2 SQIVND (reference sequence). For the CDR3, the DNA is TGTGCCAGTAGTACCCTCGAATCTAGCGGGGGGTACTACGAGCAGTACTTC. Translated, it gives CASSTLESSGGYYEQYF. Full variable domain (rest looked up from reference TRBV19 and TRBJ2-7): DGGITQSPKYLFRKEGQNVTLSCEQNLNHDAMYWYRQDPGQGLRLIYYSQIVNDFQKGDIAEGYSVSREKKESFPLTVTSAQKNPTAFYLCASSTLESSGGYYEQYFGPGTRLTVT.

Only one count was recorded for this clone. The V call is TRBV6-1, the J call TRBJ2-1; 7 bases fit TRBD1. Per the germline V gene, CDR1 is MNHNS and CDR2 is SASEGT. This CDR3 has 15 amino acids. V lost 3 bases and J lost 6; bases outside the gene matches: 8. Written as DNA, the CDR3 is TGTGCCAGCAGTGAGGACAGGATAAGGTCCAATGAGCAGTTCTTC. Its translation: CASSEDRIRSNEQFF.

This clone was detected a few times. The chain uses TRBV7-2 and TRBJ2-1; 7 bases are a match to TRBD1. Germline CDR1 and CDR2: SGHTA and FQGNSA. The CDR3 has 14 residues. Trimming cost V 5 bases and J 8 bases; bases outside gene matches: 9. The chain's CDR3 is CASSPWTGTYEQFF. In DNA form, the CDR3 reads TGTGCCAGCAGCCCCTGGACAGGTACCTATGAGCAGTTCTTC.

The chain joins TRBV7-2 to TRBJ2-1; 11 bases fit TRBD1. V shed 5 bases, J shed 7 bases, and the junction held 10 bases outside the gene matches. CDR3 size: 16 residues. Germline CDR1 and CDR2: SGHTA and FQGNSA. The CDR3 nucleotides are TGTGCCAGCAGCCTACGGACAGGGGGCGCCCCTAATGAGCAGTTCTTC. Translation: CASSLRTGGAPNEQFF.

The rearrangement links TRBV19 to TRBJ1-5, with 7 bases aligning to TRBD1. CDR1 and CDR2 (germline): LNHDA, SQIVND (reference sequence). CDR3 length: 15 residues. J gave up 2 bases and V 7 bases, and 8 bases lay outside the gene matches. DNA of the CDR3: TGTGCCAGTACCGACAACAGGGGAGGCAATCAGCCCCAGCATTTT. This sequence encodes CASTDNRGGNQPQHF.